The sequence of this T cell receptor beta chain was determined in a study of spatial heterogeneity in lung cancer. Trimming left V 1 base short and J 2 bases short, with 13 bases between. The CDR3 extends over 16 amino acids. Germline CDR1 reads SGHVS; CDR2 reads FNYEAQ. Unique molecular identifiers tagged every individual TCR cDNA molecule. TCRdb re-called the 5' RACE reads with MiXCR, one entry per CDR3 protein. Of about 42,000 distinct CDR3 sequences in the sample, approximately 6.8% were seen once. The time point: sample taken at primary tumor resection. Extraction of whole RNA from tumor, nontumor lung or frozen PBMC preceded unsorted sequencing. Donation came from 70 or so patients with untreated early-stage non-small cell lung cancer. The sample holds a few counts of this clonotype.

The clonotype was recovered from a female donor with early-stage non-small cell lung cancer. Sequenced material: PBMCs, taken at surgery. The genes are TRBV7-6 and TRBJ2-3; D perhaps matches TRBD2 (5 bases). The CDR3 here is CASSLVGGQNTDTQYF. In DNA form, the CDR3 reads TGTGCCAGCAGCTTAGTAGGCGGGCAGAACACAGATACGCAGTATTTT.